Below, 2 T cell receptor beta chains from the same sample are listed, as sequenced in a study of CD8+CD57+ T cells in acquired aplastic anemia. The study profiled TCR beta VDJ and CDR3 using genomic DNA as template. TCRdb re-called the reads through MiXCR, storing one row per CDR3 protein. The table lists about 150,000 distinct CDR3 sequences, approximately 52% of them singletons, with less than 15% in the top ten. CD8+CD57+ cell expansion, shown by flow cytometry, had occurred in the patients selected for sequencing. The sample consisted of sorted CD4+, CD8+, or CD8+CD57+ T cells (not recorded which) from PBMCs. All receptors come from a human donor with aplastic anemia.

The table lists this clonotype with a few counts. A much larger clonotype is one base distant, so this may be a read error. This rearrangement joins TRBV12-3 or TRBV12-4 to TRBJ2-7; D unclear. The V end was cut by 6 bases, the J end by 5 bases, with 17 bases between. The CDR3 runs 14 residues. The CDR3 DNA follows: TGTGCCAGCAGGCCCAGAGTGAGCTGGGACGAGCAGTACTTC. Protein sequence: CASRPRVSWDEQYF.

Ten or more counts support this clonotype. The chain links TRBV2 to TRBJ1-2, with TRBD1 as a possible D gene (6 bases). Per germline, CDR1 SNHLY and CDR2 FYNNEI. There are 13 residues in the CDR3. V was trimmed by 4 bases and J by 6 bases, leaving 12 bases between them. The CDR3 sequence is CASSVGGADGYTF. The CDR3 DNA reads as TGTGCCAGCAGTGTCGGGGGGGCGGATGGCTACACCTTC.